This T cell receptor beta chain was identified during a study of CD4+ T cells in melanoma. The study's findings and limits: A reported correlation linked neoantigen-specific CD4+ T cells to CD8+, macrophage and B cell function.

This clone has a single count. The antigen is undetermined. Some clones are missing from TCRdb's copy, which holds only in-frame ones; the method was immunoSEQ multiplex PCR. Of fewer than 55,000 clones in the sample, 85% to 90% were seen once. CDR3 length: 14 residues. V lost 2 bases, J lost 2 bases, and 9 bases lay in between. Germline values: CDR1 MNHEY, CDR2 SVGAGI. Sequences were obtained from peripheral blood. The source of this sequence is a human donor with melanoma. The rearrangement joins TRBV6-5 to TRBJ1-1; unclear D gene. For the CDR3, the DNA is TGTGCCAGCAGTTACCAGCCGGCAAACACTGAAGCTTTCTTT. Translation gives CASSYQPANTEAFF.